A selection of T cell receptor beta chains follows, all from one sample in a study of T-cell reconstitution after alpha-beta-depleted transplantation in children. TCRdb called the PCR reads again in MiXCR, with one record for every CDR3 protein. The sample includes around 500,000 distinct CDR3 sequences, roughly 24% of them seen just once. Sample: PBMCs, mostly from graft donor cells, taken 360 days after TCRalphabeta/CD19-depleted stem cell transplant. Receptor source: a boy in the first two years of life who had a stem cell transplant for acute myeloid leukemia, so the T cells may come from the graft donor. Each CDR3 is given with its conserved first and last residue. A D gene is named only where the DNA matches it firmly. Where a row states a size, it is once, few, many or the class of an expanded clone; other rows omit it.

NA,TRBV13,NA,TRBJ2-7,CASSLRRNSYEQYF,TGTGCCAGCAGCTTACGGCGGAACTCCTACGAGCAGTACTTC
few,TRBV15,NA,TRBJ2-2,CATSPGTLWTGELFF,TGTGCCACCAGCCCCGGGACATTGTGGACCGGGGAGCTGTTTTTT
many,TRBV29-1,NA,TRBJ1-1,CSVDGTPEAFF,TGCAGCGTTGACGGAACACCTGAAGCTTTCTTT
NA,TRBV11-2,TRBD2,TRBJ2-5,CASTRGTSRRETQYF,TGTGCCAGCACCCGAGGGACTAGTAGGAGGGAGACCCAGTACTTC
NA,TRBV25-1,NA,TRBJ2-3,CASRFAGNTDTQYF,TGTGCCAGCAGGTTTGCGGGGAACACAGATACGCAGTATTTT
many,TRBV4-3,TRBD2,TRBJ2-1,CASSQDGGGPYNEQFF,TGCGCCAGCAGCCAAGACGGGGGGGGACCCTACAATGAGCAGTTCTTC
NA,TRBV20-1,NA,TRBJ1-3,CSARDIGSEIYF,TGCAGTGCTAGAGATATTGGCAGCGAAATATATTTT
many,TRBV20-1,NA,TRBJ2-7,CSARDSQGGFPLNEQYF,TGCAGTGCTAGAGATTCCCAGGGAGGTTTTCCCTTGAACGAGCAGTACTTC
many,TRBV19,TRBD2,TRBJ2-1,CASSIWEGSSYNEQFF,TGTGCCAGTAGTATATGGGAGGGGAGCTCCTACAATGAGCAGTTCTTC
NA,TRBV7-2,TRBD1,TRBJ2-5,CASRRDREKETQYF,TGTGCCAGCAGAAGGGACAGGGAAAAGGAGACCCAGTACTTC
many,TRBV28,NA,TRBJ1-1,CASTHPTLPGQKAFF,TGTGCCAGCACCCACCCAACTCTTCCCGGACAGAAGGCTTTCTTT
many,TRBV12-3/TRBV12-4,TRBD1,TRBJ2-3,CASRPHGTDQWLDTQYF,TGTGCCAGCAGGCCTCATGGGACAGATCAATGGTTAGATACGCAGTATTTT
NA,TRBV5-1,NA,TRBJ2-5,CASSTYGETQYF,TGCGCCAGCAGCACCTACGGAGAGACCCAGTACTTC
NA,TRBV12-3/TRBV12-4,TRBD1,TRBJ1-4,CASTPGTENEKLFF,TGTGCCAGCACCCCCGGGACAGAGAATGAAAAACTGTTTTTT
few,TRBV30,NA,TRBJ2-7,CAWSVSSWDEQYF,TGTGCCTGGAGCGTAAGCAGTTGGGACGAGCAGTACTTC
few,TRBV6-5,NA,TRBJ1-6,CASSYGGAGPISSPLHF,TGTGCCAGCAGTTACGGGGGAGCGGGACCGATTAGTTCACCCCTCCACTTT
NA,TRBV7-9,NA,TRBJ1-2,CASSPSTGGYTF,TGTGCCAGCAGCCCAAGTACAGGGGGCTACACCTTC
NA,TRBV7-2,NA,TRBJ2-3,CASSLGLDFDTQYF,TGTGCCAGCAGCTTAGGACTAGATTTCGATACGCAGTATTTT
few,TRBV12-3/TRBV12-4,NA,TRBJ1-1,CASSFGAGRTEAFF,TGTGCCAGCAGTTTCGGCGCAGGGCGCACTGAAGCTTTCTTT
few,TRBV4-3,NA,TRBJ2-3,CASSQVWGSTDTQYF,TGCGCCAGCAGCCAAGTTTGGGGGAGCACAGATACGCAGTATTTT
many,TRBV6-5,NA,TRBJ2-7,CASSYSKTGHPYEQYF,TGTGCCAGCAGTTACTCGAAGACAGGCCACCCCTACGAGCAGTACTTC
NA,TRBV20-1,TRBD1,TRBJ2-7,CSARERGRGISYEQYF,TGCAGTGCTAGAGAGAGGGGGCGAGGGATTTCCTACGAGCAGTACTTC
NA,TRBV10-2,NA,TRBJ2-2,CASNQQDTGELFF,TGCGCCAGCAATCAGCAGGACACCGGGGAGCTGTTTTTT
many,TRBV12-3/TRBV12-4,TRBD1,TRBJ1-1,CASSFEAGGSRTEAFF,TGTGCCAGCAGTTTTGAGGCAGGGGGCTCGAGGACTGAAGCTTTCTTT
NA,TRBV20-1,NA,TRBJ2-5,CSATEPQGWYKETQYF,TGCAGTGCTACGGAACCCCAGGGGTGGTATAAGGAGACCCAGTACTTC